The rows below give T cell receptor beta chains drawn from one sample of a study of blood T cell repertoires in COVID-19. Produced via immunoSEQ multiplex PCR; TCRdb's table is partial and in-frame only. The sample consists of about 300,000 clones, 70% to 90% of them appearing once. Sequenced: PBMCs or T cells enriched from blood (not recorded which). These receptors all stem from a woman under 30 who had recovered from COVID-19. The CDR3 runs from the conserved cysteine through the conserved F or W.

J gene: TRBJ1-5; V gene: TRBV7-9; CDR3 protein: CASGGEGRPQHF
J gene: TRBJ2-1; V gene: TRBV10-1; CDR3 protein: CASSKDRGAYNEQFF
J gene: TRBJ2-7; V gene: TRBV6-5; CDR3 protein: CASSYSGFYYEQYF
J gene: TRBJ2-5; V gene: TRBV5-5; CDR3 protein: CASSRTGGGETQYF
J gene: TRBJ2-2; V gene: TRBV24-1; CDR3 protein: CATSDLTGAPGELFF
J gene: TRBJ1-1; V gene: TRBV5-6; CDR3 protein: CASSFRTFTEAFF
J gene: TRBJ1-1; V gene: TRBV7-9; CDR3 protein: CASSDRASNTEAFF
J gene: TRBJ1-1; V gene: TRBV2; CDR3 protein: CASSEALRERAFF
J gene: TRBJ1-2; V gene: TRBV2; CDR3 protein: CASSEGRRGKGTNYGYTF
J gene: TRBJ2-3; V gene: TRBV12-3/TRBV12-4; CDR3 protein: CASSSDSTDTQYF
J gene: TRBJ1-5; V gene: TRBV6-4; CDR3 protein: CASRRFDRGRNNQPQHF
J gene: TRBJ2-5; V gene: TRBV27; CDR3 protein: CASSAGTSGRETQYF
J gene: TRBJ1-6; V gene: TRBV4-2; CDR3 protein: CASSQDLGQPQRGSLHF
J gene: TRBJ1-6; V gene: TRBV28; CDR3 protein: CASSLPRSYSPLHF
J gene: TRBJ1-2; V gene: TRBV6-5; CDR3 protein: CASSLQTGGHGYTF
J gene: TRBJ2-7; V gene: TRBV5-1; CDR3 protein: CASSLTAYEQYF
J gene: TRBJ1-2; V gene: TRBV2; CDR3 protein: CASRVGTGTLQNYGYTF
J gene: TRBJ2-7; V gene: TRBV9; CDR3 protein: CASSAGQGPYEQYF
J gene: TRBJ2-7; V gene: TRBV7-3; CDR3 protein: CASSPSGSSYEQYF
J gene: TRBJ2-5; V gene: TRBV5-1; CDR3 protein: CASSLASGTSGETQYF
J gene: TRBJ1-1; V gene: TRBV19; CDR3 protein: CASTLGGTLNTEAFF
J gene: TRBJ2-1; V gene: TRBV3-1/TRBV3-2; CDR3 protein: CASSQRGSYNEQFF
J gene: TRBJ1-2; V gene: TRBV29-1; CDR3 protein: CSALQGAGGYTF
J gene: TRBJ1-6; V gene: TRBV6-6; CDR3 protein: CASSAWTGREHSPLHF
J gene: TRBJ2-7; V gene: TRBV18; CDR3 protein: CASSRPGTGTYEQYF
J gene: TRBJ2-2; V gene: TRBV23-1; CDR3 protein: CAGKPGQGVRTGELFF
J gene: TRBJ1-2; V gene: TRBV11-2; CDR3 protein: CASSWGLEGDGYTF
J gene: TRBJ2-7; V gene: TRBV30; CDR3 protein: CAGDSSYEQYF
J gene: TRBJ2-5; V gene: TRBV5-4; CDR3 protein: CASSLGLAETQYF
J gene: TRBJ1-2; V gene: TRBV18; CDR3 protein: CASSRGWELTF
J gene: TRBJ1-6; V gene: TRBV5-8; CDR3 protein: CASSLVPGLGSPLHF
J gene: TRBJ1-1; V gene: TRBV30; CDR3 protein: CASQRLSGGYTEAFF
J gene: TRBJ2-1; V gene: TRBV24-1; CDR3 protein: CATSEGNLGDEQFF
J gene: TRBJ1-5; V gene: TRBV13; CDR3 protein: CASSSGNQPQHF
J gene: TRBJ1-2; V gene: TRBV29-1; CDR3 protein: CSVPAGIPYGYTF
J gene: TRBJ1-2; V gene: TRBV13; CDR3 protein: CASSLGQGDGYTF
J gene: TRBJ2-3; V gene: TRBV7-3; CDR3 protein: CASSSGPDTQYF
J gene: TRBJ1-4; V gene: TRBV24-1; CDR3 protein: CATRPGQGSNEKLFF